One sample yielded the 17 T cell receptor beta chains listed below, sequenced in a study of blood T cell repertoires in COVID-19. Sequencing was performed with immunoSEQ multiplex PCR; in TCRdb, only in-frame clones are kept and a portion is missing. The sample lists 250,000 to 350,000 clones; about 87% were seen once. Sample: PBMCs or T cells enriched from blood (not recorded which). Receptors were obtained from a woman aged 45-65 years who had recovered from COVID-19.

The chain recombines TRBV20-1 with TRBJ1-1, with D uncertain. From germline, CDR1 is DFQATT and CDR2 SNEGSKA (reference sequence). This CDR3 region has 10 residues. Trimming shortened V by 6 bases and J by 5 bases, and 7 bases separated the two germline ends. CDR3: CSASRTEAFF. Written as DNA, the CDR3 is TGCAGTGCCTCGCGGACTGAAGCTTTCTTT.

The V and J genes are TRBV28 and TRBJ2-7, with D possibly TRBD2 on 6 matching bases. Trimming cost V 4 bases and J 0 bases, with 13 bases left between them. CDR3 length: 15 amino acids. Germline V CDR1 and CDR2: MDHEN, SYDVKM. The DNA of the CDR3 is TGTGCCAGCAGTTCCGGGGGACGTTACTCCTACGAGCAGTACTTC. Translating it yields CASSSGGRYSYEQYF.

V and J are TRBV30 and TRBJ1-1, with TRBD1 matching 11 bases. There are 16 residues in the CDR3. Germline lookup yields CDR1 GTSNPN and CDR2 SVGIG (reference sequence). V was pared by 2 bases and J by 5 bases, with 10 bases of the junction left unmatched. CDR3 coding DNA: TGTGCCTGGAGTCTCCAAACCGGGACAGGGGGGACTGAAGCTTTCTTT. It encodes CAWSLQTGTGGTEAFF.

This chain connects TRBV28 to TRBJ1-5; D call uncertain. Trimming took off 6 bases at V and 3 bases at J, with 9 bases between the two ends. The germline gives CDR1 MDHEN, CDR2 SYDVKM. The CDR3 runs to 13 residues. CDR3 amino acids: CASSANPNQPQHF. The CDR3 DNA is TGTGCCAGCAGCGCTAATCCCAATCAGCCCCAGCATTTT.

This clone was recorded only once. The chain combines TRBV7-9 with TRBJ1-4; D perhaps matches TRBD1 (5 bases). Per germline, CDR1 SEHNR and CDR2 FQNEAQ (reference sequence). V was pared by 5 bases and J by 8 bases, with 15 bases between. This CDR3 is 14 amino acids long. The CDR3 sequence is CASSARTGLEKLFF. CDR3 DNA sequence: TGTGCCAGCAGCGCCCGAACAGGTTTAGAAAAACTGTTTTTT.

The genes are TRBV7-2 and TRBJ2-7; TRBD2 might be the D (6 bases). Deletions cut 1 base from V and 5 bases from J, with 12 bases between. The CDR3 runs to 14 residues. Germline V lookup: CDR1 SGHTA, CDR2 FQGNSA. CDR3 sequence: CASSLDVRRDEQYF. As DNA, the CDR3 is TGTGCCAGCAGCTTAGACGTCAGGAGGGACGAGCAGTACTTC.

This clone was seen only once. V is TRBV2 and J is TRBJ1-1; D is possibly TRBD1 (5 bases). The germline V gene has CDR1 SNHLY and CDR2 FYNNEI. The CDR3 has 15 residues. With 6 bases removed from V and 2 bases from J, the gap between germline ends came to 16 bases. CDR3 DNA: TGTGCCAGCAGGGCCCGGGGAGGGGCTAACACTGAAGCTTTCTTT. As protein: CASRARGGANTEAFF.

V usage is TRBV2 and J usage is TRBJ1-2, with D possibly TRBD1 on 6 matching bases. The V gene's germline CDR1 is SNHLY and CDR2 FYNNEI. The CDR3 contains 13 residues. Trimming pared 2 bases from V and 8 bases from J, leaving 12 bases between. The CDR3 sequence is CASSERNRVGYTF. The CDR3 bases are TGTGCCAGCAGTGAACGGAACAGGGTCGGCTACACCTTC.

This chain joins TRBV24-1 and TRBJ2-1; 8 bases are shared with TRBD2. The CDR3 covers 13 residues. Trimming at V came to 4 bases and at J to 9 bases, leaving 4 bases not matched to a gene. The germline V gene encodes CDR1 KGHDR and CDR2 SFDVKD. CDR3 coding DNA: TGTGCCACCAGTGAGGGACTAGTGGTTGAGCAGTTCTTC. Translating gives CATSEGLVVEQFF.

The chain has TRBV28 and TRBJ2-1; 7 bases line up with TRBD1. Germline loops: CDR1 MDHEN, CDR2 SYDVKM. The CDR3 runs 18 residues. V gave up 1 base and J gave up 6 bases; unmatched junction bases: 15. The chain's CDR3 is CASSLSIGQALTGNEQFF. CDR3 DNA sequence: TGTGCCAGCAGTTTATCTATCGGACAGGCATTAACGGGCAATGAGCAGTTCTTC.

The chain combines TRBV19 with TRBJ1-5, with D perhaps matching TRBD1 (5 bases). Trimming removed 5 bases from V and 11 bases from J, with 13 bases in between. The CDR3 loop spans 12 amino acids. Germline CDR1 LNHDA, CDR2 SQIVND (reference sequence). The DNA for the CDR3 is TGTGCCAGTAGTGACCGGTGGGGGGCCCAGCATTTT. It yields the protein CASSDRWGAQHF.

This chain's CDR3 is CASSVFPVTYEQYF. CDR3 nucleotide sequence: TGTGCCAGCAGCGTTTTTCCAGTCACCTACGAGCAGTACTTC. The genes are TRBV9 and TRBJ2-7; unclear D gene. The CDR3 covers 14 residues. Trimming took 2 bases from V and 2 from J, leaving 11 bases between them. Germline lookup yields CDR1 SGDLS and CDR2 YYNGEE. Supplemented by reference TRBV9 and TRBJ2-7, the full variable domain reads DSGVTQTPKHLITATGQRVTLRCSPRSGDLSVYWYQQSLDQGLQFLIQYYNGEERAKGNILERFSAQQFPDLHSELNLSSLELGDSALYFCASSVFPVTYEQYFGPGTRLTVT.

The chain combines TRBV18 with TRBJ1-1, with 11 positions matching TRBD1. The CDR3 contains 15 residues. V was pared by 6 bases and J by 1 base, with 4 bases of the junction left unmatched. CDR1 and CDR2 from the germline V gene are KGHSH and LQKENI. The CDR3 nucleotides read TGTGCCAGCTCGTGGACAGGGGGCAAGAACACTGAAGCTTTCTTT. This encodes CASSWTGGKNTEAFF.

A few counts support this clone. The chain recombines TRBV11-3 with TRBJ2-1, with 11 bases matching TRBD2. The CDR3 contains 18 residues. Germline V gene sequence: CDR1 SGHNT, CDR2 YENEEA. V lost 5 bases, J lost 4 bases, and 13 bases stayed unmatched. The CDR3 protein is CASSLGTSGGGLYNEQFF. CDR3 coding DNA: TGTGCCAGCAGCCTCGGGACTAGCGGAGGCGGACTATACAATGAGCAGTTCTTC.

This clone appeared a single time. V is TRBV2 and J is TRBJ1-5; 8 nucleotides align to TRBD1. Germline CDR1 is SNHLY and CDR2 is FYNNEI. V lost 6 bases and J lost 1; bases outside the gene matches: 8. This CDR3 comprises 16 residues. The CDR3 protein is CASSDRTGTSNQPQHF. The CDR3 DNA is TGTGCCAGCAGCGACCGGACAGGGACAAGCAATCAGCCCCAGCATTTT.

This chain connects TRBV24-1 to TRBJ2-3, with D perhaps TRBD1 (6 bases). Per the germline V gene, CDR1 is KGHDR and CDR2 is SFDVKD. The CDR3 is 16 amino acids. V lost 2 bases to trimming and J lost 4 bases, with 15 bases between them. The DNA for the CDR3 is TGTGCCACCAGTGATTGGGGCGCAGGGGCAGCAGATACGCAGTATTTT. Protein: CATSDWGAGAADTQYF.

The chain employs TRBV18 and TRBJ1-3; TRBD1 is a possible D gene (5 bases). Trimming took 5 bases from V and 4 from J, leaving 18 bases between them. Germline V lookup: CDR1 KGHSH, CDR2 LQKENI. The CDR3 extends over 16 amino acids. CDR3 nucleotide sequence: TGTGCCAGCTCATTAATGGACACCCAAACAGGAAACACCATATATTTT. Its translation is CASSLMDTQTGNTIYF.